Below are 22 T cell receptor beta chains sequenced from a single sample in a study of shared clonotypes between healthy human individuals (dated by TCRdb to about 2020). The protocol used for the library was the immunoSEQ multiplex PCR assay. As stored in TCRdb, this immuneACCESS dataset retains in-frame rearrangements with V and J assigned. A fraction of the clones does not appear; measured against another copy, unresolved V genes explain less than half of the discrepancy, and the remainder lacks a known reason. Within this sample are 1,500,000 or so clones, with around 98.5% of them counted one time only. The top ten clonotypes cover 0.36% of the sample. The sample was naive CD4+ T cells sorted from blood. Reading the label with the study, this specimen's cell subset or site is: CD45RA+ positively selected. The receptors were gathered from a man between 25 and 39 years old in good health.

The CDR3 coding sequence is TGCGCCAGCAGCCTCGGGCCCACGGGACCCAACACCGGGGAGCTGTTTTTT. Translating it yields CASSLGPTGPNTGELFF. This sequence joins TRBV5-1 and TRBJ2-2; the D call may be TRBD1 or TRBD2 (5 bases each). The CDR3 sequence is 17 residues long. V was clipped by 4 bases and J by 2 bases, with 18 bases between them. The germline V gene encodes CDR1 SGHRS and CDR2 YFSETQ. Based on the CDR3 plus reference TRBV5-1 and TRBJ2-2, the full variable domain is KAGVTQTPRYLIKTRGQQVTLSCSPISGHRSVSWYQQTPGQGLQFLFEYFSETQRNKGNFPGRFSGRQFSNSRSEMNVSTLELGDSALYLCASSLGPTGPNTGELFFGEGSRLTVL.

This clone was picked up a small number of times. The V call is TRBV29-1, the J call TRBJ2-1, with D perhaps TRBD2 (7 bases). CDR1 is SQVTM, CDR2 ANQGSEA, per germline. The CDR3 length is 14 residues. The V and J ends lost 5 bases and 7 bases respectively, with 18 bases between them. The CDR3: CSVQGGGTINEQFF. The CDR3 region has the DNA TGCAGCGTTCAGGGAGGGGGGACTATTAATGAGCAGTTCTTC.

The CDR3 sequence is CASSHRQGLAFF. CDR3 nucleotide sequence: TGTGCCAGCAGCCACCGACAGGGCCTAGCTTTCTTT. This chain links TRBV7-8 with TRBJ1-1, with 7 bases fitting TRBD1. The germline CDR1 and CDR2 sequences are SGHVS and FQNEAQ. There are 12 residues in the CDR3. V lost 5 bases, J lost 10 bases, and 7 bases stayed unmatched.

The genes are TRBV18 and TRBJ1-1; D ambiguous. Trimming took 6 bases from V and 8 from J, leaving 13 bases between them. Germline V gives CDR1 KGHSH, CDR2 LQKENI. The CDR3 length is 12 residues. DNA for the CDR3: TGTGCCAGCTCCCCTCCCGTAAGGGAAGCTTTCTTT. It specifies CASSPPVREAFF.

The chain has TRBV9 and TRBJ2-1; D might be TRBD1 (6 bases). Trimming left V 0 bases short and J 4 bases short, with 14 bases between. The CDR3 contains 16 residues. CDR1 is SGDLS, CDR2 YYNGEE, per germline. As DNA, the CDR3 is TGTGCCAGCAGCGTAGCTGGAAGGACAGAATACAATGAGCAGTTCTTC. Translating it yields CASSVAGRTEYNEQFF.

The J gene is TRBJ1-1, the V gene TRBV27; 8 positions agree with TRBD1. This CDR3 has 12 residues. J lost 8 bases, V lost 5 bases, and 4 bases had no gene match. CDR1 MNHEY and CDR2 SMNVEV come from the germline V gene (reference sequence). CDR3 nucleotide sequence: TGTGCCAGCAGTCCTGGGGACAGGGAAGCTTTCTTT. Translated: CASSPGDREAFF.

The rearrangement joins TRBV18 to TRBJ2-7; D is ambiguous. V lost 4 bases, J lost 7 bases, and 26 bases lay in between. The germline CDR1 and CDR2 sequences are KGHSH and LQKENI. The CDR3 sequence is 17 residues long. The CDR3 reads CASSLLESGGTPGEQYF. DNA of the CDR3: TGTGCCAGCTCACTCTTAGAGTCAGGCGGCACCCCCGGAGAGCAGTACTTC.

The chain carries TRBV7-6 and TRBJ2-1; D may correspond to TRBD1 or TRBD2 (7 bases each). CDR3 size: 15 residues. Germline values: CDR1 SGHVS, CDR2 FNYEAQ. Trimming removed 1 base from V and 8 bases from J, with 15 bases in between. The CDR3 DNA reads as TGTGCCAGCAGCTTAGTTTCAGGGGGGGAGTATGAGCAGTTCTTC. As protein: CASSLVSGGEYEQFF.

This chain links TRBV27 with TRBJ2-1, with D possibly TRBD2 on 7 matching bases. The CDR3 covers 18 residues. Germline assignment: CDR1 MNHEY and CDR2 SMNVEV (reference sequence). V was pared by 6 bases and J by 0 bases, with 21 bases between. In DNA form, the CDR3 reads TGTGCCAGCAGGACAGGTAGACTAGCACCTAGCTCCTACAATGAGCAGTTCTTC. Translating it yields CASRTGRLAPSSYNEQFF.

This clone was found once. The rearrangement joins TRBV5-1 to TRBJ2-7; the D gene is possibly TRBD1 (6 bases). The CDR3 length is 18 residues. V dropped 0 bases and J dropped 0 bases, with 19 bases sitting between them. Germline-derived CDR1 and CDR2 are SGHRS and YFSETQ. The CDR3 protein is CASSLDIRTDSYSYEQYF. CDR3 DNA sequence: TGCGCCAGCAGCTTGGACATCCGGACAGATAGTTACTCCTACGAGCAGTACTTC.

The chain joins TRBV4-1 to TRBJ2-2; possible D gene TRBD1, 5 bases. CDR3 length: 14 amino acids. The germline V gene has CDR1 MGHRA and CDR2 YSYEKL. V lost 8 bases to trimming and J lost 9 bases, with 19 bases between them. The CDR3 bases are TGCGCCAGCTCCAAAGTCGCACAGGTTCGGGAGCTGTTTTTT. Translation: CASSKVAQVRELFF.

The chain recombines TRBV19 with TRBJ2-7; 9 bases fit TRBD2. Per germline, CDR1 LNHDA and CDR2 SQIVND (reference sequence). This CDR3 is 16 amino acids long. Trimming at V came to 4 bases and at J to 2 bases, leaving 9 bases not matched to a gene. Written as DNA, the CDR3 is TGTGCCAGTAGTAGCGGGACTAGCCCTACGGCCTACGAGCAGTACTTC. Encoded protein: CASSSGTSPTAYEQYF.

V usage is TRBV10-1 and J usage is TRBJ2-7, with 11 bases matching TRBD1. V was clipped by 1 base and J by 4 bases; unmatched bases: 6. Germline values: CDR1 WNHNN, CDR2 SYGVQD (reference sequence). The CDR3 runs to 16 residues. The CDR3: CASSEFRDRGLYEQYF. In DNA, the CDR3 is TGCGCCAGCAGTGAGTTTAGGGACAGGGGGTTGTACGAGCAGTACTTC.

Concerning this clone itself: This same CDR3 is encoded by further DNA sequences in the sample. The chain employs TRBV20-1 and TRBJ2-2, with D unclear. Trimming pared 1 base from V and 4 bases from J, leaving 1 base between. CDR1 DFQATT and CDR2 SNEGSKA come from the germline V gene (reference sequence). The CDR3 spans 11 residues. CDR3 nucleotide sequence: TGCAGTGCTAGAGGCACCGGGGAGCTGTTTTTT. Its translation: CSARGTGELFF.

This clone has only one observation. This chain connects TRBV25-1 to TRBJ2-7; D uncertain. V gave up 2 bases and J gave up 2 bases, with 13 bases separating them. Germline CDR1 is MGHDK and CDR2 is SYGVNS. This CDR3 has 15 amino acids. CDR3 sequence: CASSEVATRTYEQYF. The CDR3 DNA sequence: TGTGCCAGCAGTGAAGTGGCGACCCGTACCTACGAGCAGTACTTC.

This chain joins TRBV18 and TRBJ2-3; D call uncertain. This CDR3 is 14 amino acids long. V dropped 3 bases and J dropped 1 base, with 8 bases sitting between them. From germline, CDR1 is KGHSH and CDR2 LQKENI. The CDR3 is CASSPPDRTDTQYF. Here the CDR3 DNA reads TGTGCCAGCTCACCTCCCGACCGCACAGATACGCAGTATTTT. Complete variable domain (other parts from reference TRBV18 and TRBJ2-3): NAGVMQNPRHLVRRRGQEARLRCSPMKGHSHVYWYRQLPEEGLKFMVYLQKENIIDESGMPKERFSAEFPKEGPSILRIQQVVRGDSAAYFCASSPPDRTDTQYFGPGTRLTVL.

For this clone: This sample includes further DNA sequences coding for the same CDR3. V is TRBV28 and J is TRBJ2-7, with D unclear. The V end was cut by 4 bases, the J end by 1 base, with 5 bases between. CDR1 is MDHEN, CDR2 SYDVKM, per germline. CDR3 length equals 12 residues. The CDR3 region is CASSSGSYEQYF. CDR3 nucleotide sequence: TGTGCCAGCAGTTCTGGGTCCTACGAGCAGTACTTC. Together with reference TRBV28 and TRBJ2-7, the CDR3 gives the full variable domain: DVKVTQSSRYLVKRTGEKVFLECVQDMDHENMFWYRQDPGLGLRLIYFSYDVKMKEKGDIPEGYSVSREKKERFSLILESASTNQTSMYLCASSSGSYEQYFGPGTRLTVT.

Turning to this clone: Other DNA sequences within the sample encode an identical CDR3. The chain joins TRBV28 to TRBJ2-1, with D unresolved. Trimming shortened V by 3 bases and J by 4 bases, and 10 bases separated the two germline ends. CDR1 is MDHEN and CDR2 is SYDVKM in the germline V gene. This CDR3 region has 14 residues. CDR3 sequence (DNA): TGTGCCAGCAGTTTCCTAGGTTCGTACAATGAGCAGTTCTTC. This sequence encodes CASSFLGSYNEQFF. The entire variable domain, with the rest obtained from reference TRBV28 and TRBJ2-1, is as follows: DVKVTQSSRYLVKRTGEKVFLECVQDMDHENMFWYRQDPGLGLRLIYFSYDVKMKEKGDIPEGYSVSREKKERFSLILESASTNQTSMYLCASSFLGSYNEQFFGPGTRLTVL.

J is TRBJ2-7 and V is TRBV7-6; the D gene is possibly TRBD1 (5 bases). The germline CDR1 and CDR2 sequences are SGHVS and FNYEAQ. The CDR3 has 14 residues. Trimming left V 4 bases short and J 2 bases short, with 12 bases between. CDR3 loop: CASSSRVVPYEQYF. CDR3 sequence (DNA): TGTGCCAGCAGCTCCAGGGTTGTCCCCTACGAGCAGTACTTC.

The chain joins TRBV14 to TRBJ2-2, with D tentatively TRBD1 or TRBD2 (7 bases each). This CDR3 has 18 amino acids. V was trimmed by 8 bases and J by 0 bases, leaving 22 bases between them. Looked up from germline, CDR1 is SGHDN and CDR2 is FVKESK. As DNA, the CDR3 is TGTGCCAGCGGGACGCAGGGGGAGGGCCTTCCGAACACCGGGGAGCTGTTTTTT. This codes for CASGTQGEGLPNTGELFF.

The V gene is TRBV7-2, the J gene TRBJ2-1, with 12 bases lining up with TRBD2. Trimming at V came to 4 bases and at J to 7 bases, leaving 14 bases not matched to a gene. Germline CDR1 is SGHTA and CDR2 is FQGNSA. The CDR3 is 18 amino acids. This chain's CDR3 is CASSSTNPGLAGKNEQFF. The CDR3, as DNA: TGTGCCAGCAGCTCCACTAATCCGGGACTAGCGGGTAAGAATGAGCAGTTCTTC.

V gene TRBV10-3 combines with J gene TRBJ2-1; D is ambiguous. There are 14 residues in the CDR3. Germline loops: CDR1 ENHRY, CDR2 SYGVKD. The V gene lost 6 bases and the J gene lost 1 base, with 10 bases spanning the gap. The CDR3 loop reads CAIRGAPSYNEQFF. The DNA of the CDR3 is TGTGCCATCAGAGGAGCGCCGTCCTACAATGAGCAGTTCTTC.